The rows below give T cell receptor beta chains drawn from one sample of a study of blood T cells in healthy people across ages. TCRdb recomputed calls from the 5' RACE reads with MiXCR, one row per CDR3 protein. The table has 600,000 to 1,000,000 distinct CDR3 sequences, approximately 25% seen once. Another study also made use of these data, one on T cells of mothers and their children.

Sequencing input: blood. Receptors originate from a boy between 10 and 17 years old in good health. Each CDR3 is given with its conserved first and last residue. A D gene is named only where the DNA matches it firmly. For some rows the clone size is stated as once, few or many, or as a class when expanded; others skip it.

clone_size: -; v_call: TRBV11-2; j_call: TRBJ2-5; d_call: -; cdr3_nt: TGTGCCAGCAGCTTAAACGCCGCGTTGCTCCAGTACTTC; cdr3_aa: CASSLNAALLQYF
clone_size: -; v_call: TRBV7-3; j_call: TRBJ2-5; d_call: TRBD2; cdr3_nt: TGTGCCAGCAGCTTAAGTGGGGAGGGGAAGACCCAGTACTTC; cdr3_aa: CASSLSGEGKTQYF
clone_size: few; v_call: TRBV6-2/TRBV6-3; j_call: TRBJ2-1; d_call: TRBD2; cdr3_nt: TGTGCCAGCAGTTACCCCGGGCTAGCGGGCTCCTACAATGAGCAGTTCTTC; cdr3_aa: CASSYPGLAGSYNEQFF
clone_size: few; v_call: TRBV29-1; j_call: TRBJ2-4; d_call: -; cdr3_nt: TGCAGCGTTGGGGGTGCGAACATTCAGTACTTC; cdr3_aa: CSVGGANIQYF
clone_size: once; v_call: TRBV27; j_call: TRBJ2-1; d_call: -; cdr3_nt: TGTGCCAGCAGTTTATCGGGAGAGGTAAATGAGCAGTTCTTC; cdr3_aa: CASSLSGEVNEQFF
clone_size: few; v_call: TRBV2; j_call: TRBJ2-3; d_call: TRBD2; cdr3_nt: TGTGCCAGCAGTGACCCTCTAGCGGGAAGCACAGATACGCAGTATTTT; cdr3_aa: CASSDPLAGSTDTQYF
clone_size: -; v_call: TRBV6-5; j_call: TRBJ1-2; d_call: -; cdr3_nt: TGTGCCAGCAGTTCACTACTTGGCTACACCTTC; cdr3_aa: CASSSLLGYTF
clone_size: few; v_call: TRBV12-3/TRBV12-4; j_call: TRBJ2-1; d_call: -; cdr3_nt: TGTGCCAGCAGTTCACCCGGGTCTCTCAATGAGCAGTTCTTC; cdr3_aa: CASSSPGSLNEQFF
clone_size: few; v_call: TRBV7-2; j_call: TRBJ2-5; d_call: -; cdr3_nt: TGTGCCAGCAGCTTCGCCCTCGCCGGACAAGAGACCCAGTACTTC; cdr3_aa: CASSFALAGQETQYF
clone_size: few; v_call: TRBV7-2; j_call: TRBJ1-4; d_call: -; cdr3_nt: TGTGCCAGCAGCTCCGATGCGGGGGAAAAACTGTTTTTT; cdr3_aa: CASSSDAGEKLFF
clone_size: few; v_call: TRBV14; j_call: TRBJ2-7; d_call: TRBD2; cdr3_nt: TGTGCCAGCAGCCAAGGGGAGGGAAAGACCTACGAGCAGTACTTC; cdr3_aa: CASSQGEGKTYEQYF
clone_size: -; v_call: TRBV29-1; j_call: TRBJ1-1; d_call: -; cdr3_nt: TGCAGCGTGGAAGGACAGCCGAACACTGAAGCTTTCTTT; cdr3_aa: CSVEGQPNTEAFF
clone_size: few; v_call: TRBV20-1; j_call: TRBJ2-4; d_call: -; cdr3_nt: TGCAGTGCTACTACAGGTCAAAAAAACATTCAGTACTTC; cdr3_aa: CSATTGQKNIQYF
clone_size: -; v_call: TRBV11-2; j_call: TRBJ2-1; d_call: -; cdr3_nt: TGTGCCAGCAGCTTACGGGTGGTAGGACTGTACAATGAGCAGTTCTTC; cdr3_aa: CASSLRVVGLYNEQFF
clone_size: -; v_call: TRBV6-4; j_call: TRBJ2-7; d_call: TRBD1; cdr3_nt: TGTGCCAGCAGTGACTGTGTTTTGGGACAGGGTTTCCGGCGGCGGGAGTATAACGAGCAGTACTTC; cdr3_aa: CASSDCVLGQGFRRREYNEQYF
clone_size: few; v_call: TRBV4-1; j_call: TRBJ2-2; d_call: -; cdr3_nt: TGCGCCAGCAGCCAAGACGGGGCCCCGAACACCGGGGAGCTGTTTTTT; cdr3_aa: CASSQDGAPNTGELFF
clone_size: -; v_call: TRBV27; j_call: TRBJ2-3; d_call: -; cdr3_nt: TGTGCCAGCACGGCCGGGGGTCTCGATACGCAGTATTTT; cdr3_aa: CASTAGGLDTQYF
clone_size: few; v_call: TRBV7-6; j_call: TRBJ2-1; d_call: -; cdr3_nt: TGTGCCAGCAGCCCGACCGGGGGACCCCCGACCTTC; cdr3_aa: CASSPTGGPPTF
clone_size: -; v_call: TRBV10-3; j_call: TRBJ2-7; d_call: -; cdr3_nt: TGTGCCATCAGCCCAGGAAGACATCTCTCCCACGAGCAGTACTTC; cdr3_aa: CAISPGRHLSHEQYF
clone_size: -; v_call: TRBV28; j_call: TRBJ1-3; d_call: -; cdr3_nt: TGTGCCAGCAGGTCCCGCCTCACAGGAATAGCCATATATTTT; cdr3_aa: CASRSRLTGIAIYF
clone_size: -; v_call: TRBV27; j_call: TRBJ2-2; d_call: -; cdr3_nt: TGTGCCAGCAGTCCGGTTTTCACCGGGGAGCTGTTTTTT; cdr3_aa: CASSPVFTGELFF
clone_size: few; v_call: TRBV15; j_call: TRBJ1-1; d_call: -; cdr3_nt: TGTGCCACCAGCGCTCGAAGGGTGGAGAACACTGAAGCTTTCTTT; cdr3_aa: CATSARRVENTEAFF
clone_size: -; v_call: TRBV2; j_call: TRBJ1-1; d_call: TRBD1; cdr3_nt: TGTGCCAGCAGTGAAATTTTTGGGACAGGGGGCGCGGGGACTGAAGCTTTCTTT; cdr3_aa: CASSEIFGTGGAGTEAFF
clone_size: -; v_call: TRBV9; j_call: TRBJ2-5; d_call: TRBD2; cdr3_nt: TGTGCCAGCAGCGTCGGGACTACTCGCCAAGAGACCCAGTACTTC; cdr3_aa: CASSVGTTRQETQYF
clone_size: -; v_call: TRBV12-3/TRBV12-4; j_call: TRBJ2-1; d_call: -; cdr3_nt: TGTGCCAGCAGTTTGGAACGGGGCTGGTATGAGCAGTTCTTC; cdr3_aa: CASSLERGWYEQFF
clone_size: -; v_call: TRBV11-2; j_call: TRBJ2-7; d_call: -; cdr3_nt: TGTGCCAGCAGCTTAGCCCCGGCAAACGAGCAGTACTTC; cdr3_aa: CASSLAPANEQYF